The 15 T cell receptor beta chains presented below share a single source sample, sequenced in a study of cytomegalovirus exposure and HLA in healthy donors. Primers: 60 Vbeta forward and 13 Jbeta reverse. Using immunoSEQ multiplex PCR, the repertoire was profiled, and TCRdb retains in-frame clones only, with some absent. The repertoire includes 150,000 to 250,000 clones, over 65% of them detected once, and 0.075% to 0.1% sits in the top ten. The sample taken for sequencing was PBMCs. The receptors stem from a boy aged 2 to 10 in good health and CMV-seronegative.

The chain has TRBV5-1 and TRBJ2-3; D remains unclear. With 0 bases removed from V and 3 bases from J, the gap between germline ends came to 5 bases. The CDR3 is 13 residues long. Germline CDR1 is SGHRS and CDR2 is YFSETQ. Here the CDR3 reads CASSLGPTDTQYF. The CDR3 nucleotides read TGCGCCAGCAGCTTGGGTCCAACAGATACGCAGTATTTT.

The J gene is TRBJ2-1, the V gene TRBV7-6, with D possibly being TRBD1 (5 bases). CDR3 size: 13 residues. The V end lost 3 bases, the J end lost 3 bases, and 6 bases lay between the germline ends. Germline-derived CDR1 and CDR2 are SGHVS and FNYEAQ. CDR3 in amino acids: CASSLGLYNEQFF. CDR3 bases: TGTGCCAGCAGCTTGGGGCTCTACAATGAGCAGTTCTTC.

Note on this clone: Other nucleotide sequences in the sample specify the same CDR3. The rearrangement links TRBV11-2 to TRBJ2-5; D unclear. The CDR3 extends over 11 amino acids. The germline V gene has CDR1 SGHAT and CDR2 FQNNGV. Trimming pared 5 bases from V and 5 bases from J, leaving 6 bases between. This CDR3 is CASSRQETQYF. CDR3 nucleotide sequence: TGTGCCAGCAGCCGTCAGGAGACCCAGTACTTC.

CDR3 region: CASSLNGAGQGSPLHF. Written as DNA, the CDR3 is TGTGCCAGCAGCTTAAATGGGGCGGGACAGGGTTCACCCCTCCACTTT. The V and J genes are TRBV7-3 and TRBJ1-6; 9 nucleotides line up with TRBD1. The V gene's germline CDR1 is SGHTA and CDR2 FQGTGA. The CDR3 runs to 16 residues. Germline trimming cut 1 base from V and 9 bases from J; bases unmatched to any gene: 7.

The V and J genes are TRBV4-3 and TRBJ2-7; 8 bases are shared with TRBD2. The CDR3 spans 15 residues. J gave up 3 bases and V 0 bases, and 4 bases lay outside the gene matches. Germline CDR1 and CDR2: LGHNA and YSLEER. The CDR3 nucleotides read TGCGCCAGCAGCCAAGACCCCAGCGGGGGCTACGAGCAGTACTTC. Translating gives CASSQDPSGGYEQYF.

This rearrangement joins TRBV4-1 to TRBJ1-3; TRBD1 is a possible D gene (6 bases). This CDR3 comprises 17 residues. Germline CDR1 and CDR2: MGHRA and YSYEKL. V gave up 1 base and J gave up 2 bases, with 15 bases separating them. CDR3 coding DNA: TGCGCCAGCAGCCAAGTCCCTCAGGGGCTTGCTGGAAACACCATATATTTT. Translation gives CASSQVPQGLAGNTIYF.

This chain uses TRBV6-5 with TRBJ1-6, with a weak D call TRBD1 (6 bases). This CDR3 is built from 14 residues. V was shortened by 6 bases and J by 7 bases, with 13 bases between the two germline ends. Germline V gene data show CDR1 as MNHEY and CDR2 as SVGAGI. DNA for the CDR3: TGTGCCAGCAGCCCTCGGGACAAGAATTCACCCCTCCACTTT. Protein product: CASSPRDKNSPLHF.

The J gene is TRBJ2-3, the V gene TRBV6-5; a possible D gene is TRBD2 (6 bases). This CDR3 contains 15 residues. Trimming pared 6 bases from V and 1 base from J, leaving 14 bases between. Looked up from germline, CDR1 is MNHEY and CDR2 is SVGAGI. The CDR3 DNA sequence: TGTGCCAGCAGCATTCGGGGCGGGGGCACAGATACGCAGTATTTT. Translated, it gives CASSIRGGGTDTQYF.

In DNA, the CDR3 is TGTGCCAGCAGTGCGGGACATTTAATTTATATGGGAGCTTTCTTT. The encoded protein is CASSAGHLIYMGAFF. The chain uses TRBV6-1 and TRBJ1-1; TRBD1 might be the D (6 bases). Trimming pared 4 bases from V and 10 bases from J, leaving 22 bases between. Germline CDR1 MNHNS, CDR2 SASEGT. The CDR3 has 15 residues.

The chain recombines TRBV23-1 with TRBJ1-5; 7 nucleotides align to TRBD1. TRBV23-1 has ORF status, its function being uncertain. The CDR3 has 17 amino acids. With 6 bases clipped from V and 3 bases from J, the junction kept 14 bases outside the gene matches. CDR3: CASSTTRGGADNQPQHF. CDR3 DNA sequence: TGCGCCAGCAGCACGACTAGAGGGGGCGCCGACAATCAGCCCCAGCATTTT.

This clone was recorded once. The chain links TRBV7-6 to TRBJ2-1; 8 positions match TRBD2. The junction had 9 bases not matched to a gene; V was cut back by 5 bases and J by 6 bases. This CDR3 has 15 amino acids. Germline V gene lookup returns CDR1 SGHVS and CDR2 FNYEAQ. CDR3 residues: CASSKRASGSNEQFF. The CDR3 DNA is TGTGCCAGCAGCAAAAGGGCTAGCGGGTCCAATGAGCAGTTCTTC.

This CDR3 reads CASRKQHLSGSYEQYF. For the CDR3, the DNA is TGTGCCAGCAGAAAACAACACCTTAGCGGGTCCTACGAGCAGTACTTC. This sequence joins TRBV6-6 and TRBJ2-7; the match to TRBD2 covers 7 bases. The trim removed 6 bases at V and 1 base at J, leaving 12 bases unmatched. CDR1 is MNHNY and CDR2 is SVGAGI in the germline V gene (reference sequence). The CDR3 spans 16 residues.

The rearrangement joins TRBV11-2 to TRBJ2-5; 8 nucleotides align to TRBD2. The CDR3 spans 15 residues. Trimming cost V 3 bases and J 4 bases; bases outside gene matches: 7. Germline loops: CDR1 SGHAT, CDR2 FQNNGV. The CDR3 DNA is TGTGCCAGCAGCTTTACGCGGGGGGATGGAGAGACCCAGTACTTC. Translating gives CASSFTRGDGETQYF.

This chain uses TRBV15 with TRBJ2-5; D gene uncertain. Germline values: CDR1 LNHNV, CDR2 YYDKDF (reference sequence). The CDR3 extends over 13 amino acids. V was trimmed by 0 bases and J by 5 bases, leaving 7 bases between them. The CDR3, as DNA: TGTGCCACCAGCAGAGATCGAAGCGAGACCCAGTACTTC. The encoded protein is CATSRDRSETQYF.

This chain connects TRBV5-1 to TRBJ1-3, with D possibly matching TRBD1 (5 bases). V dropped 0 bases and J dropped 0 bases, with 7 bases sitting between them. The CDR3 consists of 15 residues. The germline CDR1 and CDR2 sequences are SGHRS and YFSETQ. The CDR3 region is CASSLARASGNTIYF. Written as DNA, the CDR3 is TGCGCCAGCAGCTTGGCCAGGGCCTCTGGAAACACCATATATTTT.